This T cell receptor beta chain was obtained from a study of blood T cell repertoires in COVID-19. For the study at large: Sites in the United States, Italy and Spain provided acute and convalescent COVID-19 samples. From T cells, B-cell-depleted T cells, or PBMCs came the material, which was cDNA or gDNA.

Sequenced by immunoSEQ multiplex PCR; TCRdb stores in-frame clones only, minus some. The sample consists of 55,000 to 70,000 clones, about 89% of them appearing once. This CDR3 contains 15 residues. V shed 7 bases and J 6 bases; nucleotides not matched to a gene: 13. Germline lookup yields CDR1 SGHTA and CDR2 FQGNSA. This sequence was found in a man between 60 and 75 years old with acute or convalescent COVID-19. The chain uses TRBV7-2 and TRBJ2-7, with TRBD1 identical over 9 bases. The sequenced sample consisted of peripheral blood. DNA for the CDR3: TGTGCCAGCACCTACCAGGGACAGGGTACGGGCGAGCAGTACTTC. Translation: CASTYQGQGTGEQYF.